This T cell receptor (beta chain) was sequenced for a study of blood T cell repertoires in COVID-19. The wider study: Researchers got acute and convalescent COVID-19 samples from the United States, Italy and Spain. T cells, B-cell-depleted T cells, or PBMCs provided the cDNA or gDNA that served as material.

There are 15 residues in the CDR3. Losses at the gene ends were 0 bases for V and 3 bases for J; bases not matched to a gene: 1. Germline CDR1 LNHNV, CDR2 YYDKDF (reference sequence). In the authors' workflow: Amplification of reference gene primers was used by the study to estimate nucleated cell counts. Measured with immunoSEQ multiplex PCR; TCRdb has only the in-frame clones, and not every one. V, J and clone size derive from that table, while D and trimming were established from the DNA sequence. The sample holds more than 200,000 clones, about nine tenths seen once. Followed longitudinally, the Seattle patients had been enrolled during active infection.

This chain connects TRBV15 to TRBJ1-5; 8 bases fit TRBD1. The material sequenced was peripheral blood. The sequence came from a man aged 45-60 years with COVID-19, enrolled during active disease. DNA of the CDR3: TGTGCCACCAGCAGAGAGGGACAGGTCAATCAGCCCCAGCATTTT. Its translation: CATSREGQVNQPQHF.